This section outlines one T cell receptor (beta chain) sequence together with its context. Its binding antigen is unknown. Base qualities are not provided; no much larger clone lies one nucleotide away. The data are from a study of blood T cell repertoires in COVID-19 (dated by TCRdb to 2018 to 2021). About the investigation overall: Samples covering the acute and convalescent phases of COVID-19 were provided by collaborators in the United States, Italy and Spain. The prospective study material was composed of cDNA or gDNA derived from T cells, B-cell-depleted T cells, or PBMCs. Deeply sampled blood TCRbeta repertoires from subjects exposed to, actively infected with, or recovered from COVID-19 were included in the dataset. The repertoires were made available in a free public database intended to serve as a resource for research on the immune response to SARS-CoV-2. Samples came from the ongoing ImmuneRACE study (first 160 participants) plus 1,254 subjects from 6 global collaborators. The sample metadata nearly always contained a de-identified subject ID, COVID-19 status, age in years and sex. Where available, HLA class I and class II types were taken from metadata supplied by the sample provider and were not determined by assay-based typing. Points the paper makes about the study in general: The quantity of clinical and demographic metadata differed by source and by participant and was supplied without curation.

TCRbeta CDR3 regions were amplified from genomic DNA by means of the immunoSEQ Assay, a bias-controlled multiplex PCR. In the paper's pipeline: Within the assay, amplification of reference gene primers was used to estimate how many nucleated cells each sample contained. Sequence reads were collapsed and filtered to measure the absolute abundance of every unique TCRbeta CDR3 rearrangement. Productive Simpson clonality was computed per sample as the square root of Simpson's diversity index over productive rearrangements. TCRdb retrieved this table from immuneACCESS and kept in-frame rearrangements only. Not all clones are present; in checked studies, unresolved V genes account for under half, and no reason is known for the remainder. The V and J calls and clone size are taken from that table; D and trimming were inferred from the DNA. In this sample the table shows about 30,000 clones, approximately 94% of which occur a single time. 3.5% to 5% of the sample is in the top ten clones.

The CDR3 numbers 17 residues from cysteine through phenylalanine. The kept DNA is CDR3 alone, 51 bases in frame from the first base. The V end gives up 1 base and the J end 0 bases, leaving 4 bases in the junction not matched to a gene. For CDR1 and CDR2, the germline V gene lists MGHRA and YSYEKL. The collaborating institutions used their own protocols to collect whole blood in K2EDTA tubes. For TCRbeta analysis, collaborator samples were shipped as frozen whole blood, as isolated PBMCs, or as DNA extracted from either sample type. The chain was built from TRBV4-1 and TRBJ2-1; TRBD2 matches 9 bases in the middle. The TCR originated in a human donor with active COVID-19. The donor label of this sample is uncertain. Sequencing was done on a sample of peripheral blood. The DNA reads TGCGCCAGCAGCCAAGCAACTAGCGGGTCCTCCTACAATGAGCAGTTCTTC. Translated, this gives CASSQATSGSSYNEQFF.